A selection of T cell receptor beta chains follows, all from one sample in a study of blood T cell repertoires in COVID-19. Profiled with immunoSEQ multiplex PCR; TCRdb holds only in-frame clones, not every one. Counted here are approximately 180,000 clones, 75% to 90% occurring once; the ten biggest clones make up approximately 2.1%. Sequencing was carried out using PBMCs or T cells enriched from blood (not recorded which). These receptor sequences come from a woman aged 40 to 50 with acute COVID-19. Both conserved end residues are part of each CDR3. The D gene is left open where the match is weak.

cdr3_length v_call d_call cdr3_aa
16 TRBV25-1 NA CASSDAGADGANVLTF
16 TRBV28 NA CASSQKGTFFSSPLHF
15 TRBV4-1 TRBD1 CASSLTGGNTDTQYF
15 TRBV5-4 TRBD1 CASSLGGQGSYEQYF
12 TRBV6-5 NA CASSQTSYGYTF
14 TRBV11-2 NA CASSLAGSHSPLHF
15 TRBV16 NA CASSQQGRDNSPLHF
15 TRBV7-9 NA CASSPPPSDTDTQYF
16 TRBV4-1 NA CASSPMNGANYNEQFF
14 TRBV28 TRBD1 CASSLQGENEKLFF
12 TRBV6-5 NA CASSPGVYGYTF
13 TRBV6-2/TRBV6-3 NA CASSSEEFGEQFF
15 TRBV7-2 NA CASSPQISGANVLTF
15 TRBV3-1/TRBV3-2 NA CASSQRSSYNSPLHF
13 TRBV5-6 NA CASSLVSAYEQYF
17 TRBV4-3 NA CASSQDFQALKNSPLHF
15 TRBV11-1 TRBD1 CASSLGTGDRETQYF
15 TRBV9 NA CASSVGGTRTGELFF
16 TRBV6-1 NA CASSEMGARSNQPQHF
17 TRBV15 TRBD2 CATSPFPSGRSQETQYF
16 TRBV19 NA CASSIGGQSSGNTIYF
12 TRBV5-1 NA CASSREGDGYTF
13 TRBV30 TRBD2 CASSLAGAAEQYF
15 TRBV24-1 TRBD1 CATSDMTGMNTEAFF
17 TRBV7-3 TRBD2 CASSLSLAGGRNNEQFF
16 TRBV2 TRBD1 CASRFGTGYSGNTIYF
11 TRBV20-1 NA CSATRGTEAFF
15 TRBV7-2 TRBD2 CASSLAAGGQETQYF
15 TRBV3-1/TRBV3-2 NA CASSQESRGLEKLFF
15 TRBV15 TRBD1 CATSRVQGATHEQYF
17 TRBV19 TRBD1 CASSIDLKDRRNTEAFF
14 TRBV5-1 NA CASSLVRNTGELFF
15 TRBV6-5 TRBD1 CATTTGGMNNSPLHF
12 TRBV29-1 NA CSVGLANYGYTF
16 TRBV24-1 TRBD2 CATSTFQRGSNGEQFF
13 TRBV19 NA CASSRDINQPQHF
18 TRBV4-2 TRBD2 CASSQLPGLAGGLETQYF
15 TRBV7-2 TRBD2 CASSLVAGGGDTQYF
14 TRBV6-5 NA CASSPGNLNEKLFF
15 TRBV29-1 NA CSVEGPLRSGNTIYF
14 TRBV2 NA CASSERGSGAEAFF
14 TRBV28 NA CASSFEGVDHEQYF
15 TRBV7-9 NA CASSPVAVSYNEQFF
14 TRBV19 NA CASSPNREQGGYTF
17 TRBV21-1 NA CASSKIWQGGRNTEAFF
12 TRBV28 NA CASTSRVRGYTF
16 TRBV2 TRBD2 CASSGIAGPIWDEQFF
14 TRBV19 NA CASSTAATNEKLFF
16 TRBV27 TRBD2 CASSLTGTSNYNEQFF
16 TRBV7-9 NA CASTVGVGPVNTEAFF
13 TRBV5-1 TRBD2 CASKLAGGETQYF
18 TRBV19 TRBD1 CASSNPWTGRRINSPLHF